This T cell receptor (beta chain) stems from a study of OX40 agonist ivuxolimab in advanced cancers. The length of the CDR3 is 14 residues. Trimming shortened V by 1 base and J by 4 bases, and 5 bases separated the two germline ends. CDR1 and CDR2 (germline): MGHRA, YSYEKL. Data came from immunoSEQ multiplex PCR; TCRdb stores just in-frame clones and leaves some out. Of 75,000 to 95,000 clones listed, 65% to 90% are singletons. This clone was seen only once. The receptor was derived from an adult with an advanced solid tumor such as melanoma, head and neck, liver or kidney cancer. Specimen: CD4+ or CD8+ T cells sorted from blood, collected in a trial of the OX40 agonist ivuxolimab. V and J are TRBV4-1 and TRBJ2-6, with D unresolved. The chain's CDR3 is CASSQGRGANVLTF. Here the CDR3 DNA reads TGCGCCAGCAGCCAAGGAAGGGGGGCCAACGTCCTGACTTTC.